One and the same sample provided the 18 T cell receptor beta chains below, sequenced in a study of blood T cell repertoires in COVID-19. The protocol was immunoSEQ multiplex PCR, while the TCRdb copy is restricted to in-frame clones and leaves out a portion. The sample holds fewer than 70,000 clones; 65% to 90% are singletons and the top ten take almost 1.5%. Sequences were obtained from peripheral blood. The receptors were sampled from a woman aged 55 to 70 with acute or convalescent COVID-19.

This sequence joins TRBV9 and TRBJ1-2; D is unresolved. The V end lost 3 bases, the J end lost 8 bases, and 17 bases lay between the germline ends. This CDR3 has 14 amino acids. Germline CDR1 is SGDLS and CDR2 is YYNGEE. The CDR3 DNA sequence: TGTGCCAGCAGCGCCACTGAACCGCCCGTGGGCTACACCTTC. Amino acids: CASSATEPPVGYTF.

The chain combines TRBV21-1 with TRBJ1-2; the table's D call of TRBD1 was not tested on the DNA. TRBV21-1 is listed as a pseudogene. The CDR3 extends over 13 amino acids. CDR3 protein: CASTPDRDYGYTF. The CDR3 DNA reads TGTGCCAGCACCCCCGACAGAGACTATGGCTACACCTTC.

The chain couples TRBV28 to TRBJ1-2; 9 nucleotides match TRBD1. With V trimmed by 9 bases and J by 4 bases, 9 bases remained unmatched. The germline gives CDR1 MDHEN, CDR2 SYDVKM. The CDR3 has 14 residues. The CDR3 sequence is CASRETGGAYGYTF. The CDR3 nucleotides are TGTGCCAGTAGAGAGACAGGGGGTGCCTATGGCTACACCTTC.

V and J are TRBV3-1 (or the pseudogene TRBV3-2) and TRBJ2-1; the D gene is possibly TRBD2 (5 bases). The germline V gene encodes CDR1 LGHDT and CDR2 YNNKEL (reference sequence). The CDR3 length is 14 residues. V was shortened by 6 bases and J by 5 bases, with 14 bases between the two germline ends. CDR3 nucleotides: TGTGCCAGCAGTCAACGGGATATAGACAATGAGCAGTTCTTC. Protein sequence: CASSQRDIDNEQFF.

The chain has TRBV20-1 and TRBJ1-1; the match to TRBD1 covers 9 bases. Germline-derived CDR1 and CDR2 are DFQATT and SNEGSKA (reference sequence). This CDR3 spans 13 amino acids. With 3 bases clipped from V and 6 bases from J, the junction kept 5 bases outside the gene matches. The CDR3 DNA follows: TGCAGTGCTAGTAGAACAGGGGGCTCTGAAGCTTTCTTT. This sequence encodes CSASRTGGSEAFF.

This clone was found once. This rearrangement joins TRBV28 to TRBJ2-7; TRBD2 is a possible D gene (5 bases). The germline CDR1 and CDR2 sequences are MDHEN and SYDVKM. The V gene lost 2 bases and the J gene lost 3 bases, with 8 bases spanning the gap. There are 13 residues in the CDR3. DNA for the CDR3: TGTGCCAGCAGTTTAGATCGGGACTACGAGCAGTACTTC. The encoded protein is CASSLDRDYEQYF.

V usage is TRBV9 and J usage is TRBJ2-5; 7 bases are shared with TRBD2. The CDR3 consists of 13 residues. Looked up from germline, CDR1 is SGDLS and CDR2 is YYNGEE. The junction had 3 bases not matched to a gene; V was cut back by 4 bases and J by 3 bases. The CDR3 reads CASSRSGKETQYF. The CDR3 region has the DNA TGTGCCAGCAGCCGCAGCGGGAAAGAGACCCAGTACTTC.

The V and J genes are TRBV6-1 and TRBJ1-5, with a tentative D call TRBD1 (6 bases). CDR3 size: 15 residues. The V gene's germline CDR1 is MNHNS and CDR2 SASEGT. The V gene lost 3 bases and the J gene lost 2 bases, with 11 bases spanning the gap. The CDR3 loop reads CASSDPGAGNQPQHF. The CDR3 nucleotides are TGTGCCAGCAGTGACCCAGGGGCTGGCAATCAGCCCCAGCATTTT.

The genes are TRBV18 and TRBJ2-1; D possibly corresponds to TRBD1 (6 bases). Trimming cost V 8 bases and J 7 bases, with 18 bases left between them. The germline V gene encodes CDR1 KGHSH and CDR2 LQKENI. The CDR3 length is 14 residues. The CDR3 is CASTKSQGQNEQFF. The CDR3 DNA reads as TGTGCCAGCACAAAATCACAAGGACAGAATGAGCAGTTCTTC.

This sequence joins TRBV7-6 and TRBJ2-1; D ambiguous. This CDR3 has 11 residues. The V and J ends lost 3 bases and 9 bases respectively, with 6 bases between them. Looked up from germline, CDR1 is SGHVS and CDR2 is FNYEAQ. The CDR3 here is CASSFAVEQFF. The DNA for the CDR3 is TGTGCCAGCAGCTTTGCGGTTGAGCAGTTCTTC.

CDR3 bases: TGCGCCAGCAGCTTTGGCGGGGAAGGCACTGAAGCTTTCTTT. Translating gives CASSFGGEGTEAFF. This chain uses TRBV5-1 with TRBJ1-1; D is unresolved. The CDR3 spans 14 residues. With 2 bases removed from V and 4 bases from J, the gap between germline ends came to 12 bases. Germline V gene sequence: CDR1 SGHRS, CDR2 YFSETQ.

The table lists this clone with a few counts. This chain's CDR3 is CATSRTTGTDTQYF. As DNA, the CDR3 is TGTGCCACAAGTCGGACTACCGGCACAGATACGCAGTATTTT. The V and J genes are TRBV24-1 and TRBJ2-3, with D possibly being TRBD2 (6 bases). Germline lookup yields CDR1 KGHDR and CDR2 SFDVKD. The V end was cut by 10 bases, the J end by 1 base, with 14 bases between. The CDR3 has 14 amino acids.

The chain carries TRBV10-1 and TRBJ2-2; 8 nucleotides match TRBD1. Trimming cost V 8 bases and J 1 base; bases outside gene matches: 6. Germline V lookup: CDR1 WNHNN, CDR2 SYGVQD (reference sequence). The CDR3 consists of 15 residues. The CDR3 region has the DNA TGCGCCAGCGGCGACAGGGGAGGGAACACCGGGGAGCTGTTTTTT. Protein sequence: CASGDRGGNTGELFF.

The CDR3 bases are TGTGCCAGCAGCTTAGGGGGCGGGCAGCCCCAGCATTTT. It codes for CASSLGGGQPQHF. The chain employs TRBV7-3 and TRBJ1-5; TRBD1 is a possible D gene (6 bases). CDR3 length equals 13 residues. V gave up 2 bases and J gave up 7 bases, with 9 bases separating them. Germline-derived CDR1 and CDR2 are SGHTA and FQGTGA.

The V call is TRBV7-2, the J call TRBJ2-7; tentatively, D is TRBD2 (7 bases). The germline gives CDR1 SGHTA, CDR2 FQGNSA. Trimming stripped 5 bases from V and 5 bases from J, with 19 bases between. This CDR3 contains 15 residues. The CDR3 bases are TGTGCCAGCAGCCTTATTGGGGGGGCGGTCGACGAGCAGTACTTC. As protein: CASSLIGGAVDEQYF.

This clone has just one count. This chain uses TRBV7-8 with TRBJ1-1; D unresolved. The germline gives CDR1 SGHVS, CDR2 FQNEAQ. This CDR3 has 14 residues. V was pared by 3 bases and J by 0 bases, with 8 bases between. This CDR3 is CASSFSLVNTEAFF. Here the CDR3 DNA reads TGTGCCAGCAGCTTTTCACTAGTGAACACTGAAGCTTTCTTT. The variable domain in full, with the rest retrieved from reference TRBV7-8 and TRBJ1-1, is GAGVSQSPRYKVAKRGQDVALRCDPISGHVSLFWYQQALGQGPEFLTYFQNEAQLDKSGLPSDRFFAERPEGSVSTLKIQRTQQEDSAVYLCASSFSLVNTEAFFGQGTRLTVV.

This chain connects TRBV24-1 to TRBJ2-6; D remains ambiguous. CDR3 length: 15 residues. Trimming took 8 bases from V and 0 from J, leaving 10 bases between them. Germline V gene lookup returns CDR1 KGHDR and CDR2 SFDVKD. The CDR3 coding sequence is TGTGCCACCATGGCAGGCAACTCTGGGGCCAACGTCCTGACTTTC. This translates into CATMAGNSGANVLTF.

The V gene is TRBV18, the J gene TRBJ1-2, with 10 bases aligning to TRBD1. This CDR3 spans 15 amino acids. Looked up from germline, CDR1 is KGHSH and CDR2 is LQKENI. V lost 3 bases to trimming and J lost 3 bases; unmatched junction nucleotides: 4. The chain's CDR3 is CASSPPGQGYYGYTF. The CDR3 DNA reads as TGTGCCAGCTCACCCCCGGGACAGGGGTACTATGGCTACACCTTC.